This T cell receptor (beta chain) emerged from a study of regulatory T cells in long-lasting Graves disease listed by TCRdb under 2021. In terms of the full investigation: Antithyroid drugs had been taken for less than 3 months by newly diagnosed Graves' disease patients. The study was conducted in China and was registered as a clinical trial. Peripheral blood TCR sequencing and RNA sequencing compared persistent Graves' disease patients with newly diagnosed Graves' disease patients. TCR sequencing covered approximately 13 persistent and approximately 20 newly diagnosed Graves' disease patients, some 33 samples in total.

What this sample's time point label stands for: newly diagnosed GD, antithyroid drugs for less than 3 months. For both TCR sequencing and RNA sequencing, RNA was extracted from PBMCs in TRIzol. Graves' disease was diagnosed according to American Thyroid Association guidelines. Patients were recruited from an endocrinology department in Xi'an, China. Each patient gave approximately 9 milliliters of peripheral blood, collected in an EDTA anticoagulant tube. Ficoll Paque Plus density gradient separation was used to isolate PBMCs, and no further T cell sorting was done. An Agilent 2100 Bioanalyzer and agarose gel were used to check RNA quality, while a NanoDrop 2000 measured RNA concentration. Counted from cysteine to phenylalanine, this CDR3 has 12 amino acids. Left in the record is the CDR3 DNA by itself, 36 bases read in frame from the first base. For this chain, trimming is 7 bases at the V end and 0 bases at the J end, and the number of junction bases without a gene match is 0. CDR1 and CDR2, looked up from the germline V gene, are SQVTM and ANQGSEA.

This clonotype has a count of ten or more. Its antigen target is currently unknown. Per-nucleotide qualities are absent, and no much larger clonotype sits a single base away. Receptor amplification or capture employed multiplex PCR. The reads were generated on an Illumina HiSeq 4000. To build TCR beta libraries, CDR3 regions were amplified by Arm-PCR using iRepertoire HTBI primers. Before sequencing, the PCR products went through gel purification. As for the authors' bioinformatics: A total of some 65 TRBV and more than twelve TRBJ segments were identified across samples and were used for gene usage analysis of CDR3 amino acid clonotypes. Filtered high-quality paired reads were merged into contigs using COPE and FqMerger. BLAST was used to align contigs to the IMGT TRBV, TRBD and TRBJ reference genes, and CDR3 was defined following IMGT. Any clonotype with a frequency above 0.1% was counted as a highly expanded clone. Shannon entropy served as the measure of repertoire diversity, while the Gini coefficient captured V-J evenness. A clonotype was considered public if more than one individual shared it. The public reads were quality trimmed at Q25 with fastp and then assembled into clones with MiXCR by TCRdb, keeping productive beta chains. Here each entry gathers all rows of one CDR3 protein and keeps the most common genes and DNA. TCRdb, rather than the study authors, made the V and J calls. In this sample the table shows 400,000 to 500,000 distinct CDR3 sequences, about a sixth of which occur a single time. 23% of the sample rests with the top ten.

Broad study findings and their caveats: Lower TCR Shannon entropy and fewer highly expanded clones were observed in persistent Graves' disease patients than in newly diagnosed patients, which suggested clonal expansion. The authors acknowledged the small sample size as a limitation that may reduce accuracy. Sequencing and analysis were restricted to the TCR beta chain. Persistent disease showed preferential use of TRBV28, TRBJ1-2 and TRBJ2-5, whereas newly diagnosed disease favored TRBV20-1 and TRBJ2-1. The study examined only peripheral blood because the primary lesion, thyroid tissue, could not be accessed. Patients with persistent disease shared more public clonotypes (about 3,000) than newly diagnosed patients did (around 1,000).

These same records also appear under a second study, on T cells in Graves' hyperthyroidism and ophthalmopathy. As that second paper reports: Graves' hyperthyroidism was defined as stable when no progression to ophthalmopathy occurred over 18 months of follow-up. Hyperthyroidism patients were newly diagnosed, had a disease duration of under 2 months, and were aged 18 to 65 years. Patients with uncontrolled infections, other autoimmune diseases, pregnancy or lactation were excluded. Diagnoses were established on the basis of clinical symptoms, serum thyroxine and TRAb, thyroid ultrasound, and orbital computed tomography. For the first round of RT-PCR on the TCR CDR3, the HTBI primer set was used together with the Qiagen OneStep RT-PCR kit. Blood samples also contained most of the expanded thyroid clonotypes (frequency above 0.001), which suggests that blood repertoires may reflect thyroid immune responses. A 13 V-J signature model separated ophthalmopathy from stable hyperthyroidism, with approximately 87% sensitivity and about 81% specificity in cross-validation and 80%/75% in testing. During validation, the model predicted progression to ophthalmopathy a median of approximately 6 months ahead of onset, with more than 55% sensitivity and about 72% specificity. To identify TCR V-J signatures that set the groups apart, the researchers used a discovery cohort of about a hundred patients, made up of 43 with Graves' ophthalmopathy and about 55 with stable Graves' hyperthyroidism. Prospective prediction of ophthalmopathy was tested in an independent validation cohort of fewer than 20 hyperthyroidism patients and 15 to 17 patients who later progressed to ophthalmopathy. The approximately 100 discovery patients were divided at random into training and test sets in a 7:3 ratio. The study also compared thyroid tissue and blood T-cell repertoires from a handful of Graves' hyperthyroidism patients. Once sampling was done, hyperthyroidism patients were given methimazole at a starting dose of 30 mg daily, whereas ophthalmopathy patients were given high-dose intravenous methylprednisolone. The libraries were constructed in a second round of multiplex PCR and then size-selected and purified. The libraries were sequenced on an Illumina HiSeq2000 using paired-end 100 bp reads. Raw data were processed with SOAPnuke, discarding reads with adapters, uncalled bases, mean Phred below 15, or no exact constant-primer or identifier match. COPE v1.2.5 was used to merge the high-quality paired reads, and each unique nucleotide sequence was defined as a clonotype. MiTCR v1.1 was used to align clonotypes to the IMGT TRBV, TRBD and TRBJ reference segments. The analysis was restricted to V-J combinations with a frequency above 0.0001, which together covered 98% to 99.2% of the repertoires. The TCS score was defined as the ratio of F50 (clonal expansion) to E x V (chaos), calculated using BLOSUM62-based TCRdist between CDR3 peptides within each V-J. Welch's t-statistics and random forest reduced around 550 V-J features to 13, which were used in a naive Bayes classifier (R e1071). No statistical method was used to set the sample size in advance, and investigators knew the group allocation. TCR Vbeta CDR3 sequencing of 120 to 150 peripheral blood samples (fewer than 45 ophthalmopathy, about 75 hyperthyroidism and 17 progressor patients) is reported in the paper.

The material sequenced was peripheral blood mononuclear cells (PBMCs), taken at new diagnosis, from a patient treated with antithyroid drugs. The chain uses TRBV29-1 and TRBJ1-1, with 9 bases in between that match TRBD1. The clonotype comes from a woman between 18 and 30 years old with Graves disease. Donor details come from another sample of the same person, matched by shared clones. The CDR3 in this case is CSGTGVNTEAFF. The nucleotide sequence reads TGCAGCGGGACAGGGGTGAACACTGAAGCTTTCTTT. Beyond the CDR3, the reference TRBV29-1 and TRBJ1-1 genes provide the residues; the full variable domain reads: SAVISQKPSRDICQRGTSLTIQCQVDSQVTMMFWYRQQPGQSLTLIATANQGSEATYESGFVIDKFPISRPNLTFSTLTVSNMSPEDSSIYLCSGTGVNTEAFFGQGTRLTVV.